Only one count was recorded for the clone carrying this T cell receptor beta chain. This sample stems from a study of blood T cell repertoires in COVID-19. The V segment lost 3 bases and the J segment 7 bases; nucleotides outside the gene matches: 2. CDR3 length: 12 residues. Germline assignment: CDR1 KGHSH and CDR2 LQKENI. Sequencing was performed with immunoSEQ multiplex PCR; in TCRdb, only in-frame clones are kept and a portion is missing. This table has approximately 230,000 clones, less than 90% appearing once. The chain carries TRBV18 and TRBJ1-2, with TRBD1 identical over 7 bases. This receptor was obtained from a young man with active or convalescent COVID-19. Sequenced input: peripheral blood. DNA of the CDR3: TGTGCCAGCTCACCTACAGGGGTTGGCTACACCTTC. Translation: CASSPTGVGYTF.